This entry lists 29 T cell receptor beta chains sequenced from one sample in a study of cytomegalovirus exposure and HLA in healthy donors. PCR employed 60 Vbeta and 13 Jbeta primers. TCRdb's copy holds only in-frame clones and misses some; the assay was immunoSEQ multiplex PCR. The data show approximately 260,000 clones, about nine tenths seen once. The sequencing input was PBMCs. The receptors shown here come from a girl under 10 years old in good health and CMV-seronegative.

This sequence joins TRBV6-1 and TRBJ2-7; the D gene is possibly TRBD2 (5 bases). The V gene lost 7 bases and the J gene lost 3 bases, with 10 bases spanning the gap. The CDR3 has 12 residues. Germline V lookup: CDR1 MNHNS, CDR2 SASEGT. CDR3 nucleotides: TGTGCCAGCACCCGGACTTACTACGAGCAGTACTTC. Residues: CASTRTYYEQYF.

The CDR3 region is CASSDLGGDTQYF. The CDR3 DNA is TGTGCCAGCAGTGACTTAGGCGGGGATACGCAGTATTTT. The genes are TRBV6-4 and TRBJ2-3; D possibly corresponds to TRBD2 (5 bases). Trimming shortened V by 1 base and J by 6 bases, and 8 bases separated the two germline ends. The CDR3 runs 13 residues. The germline CDR1 and CDR2 sequences are MRHNA and SNTAGT.

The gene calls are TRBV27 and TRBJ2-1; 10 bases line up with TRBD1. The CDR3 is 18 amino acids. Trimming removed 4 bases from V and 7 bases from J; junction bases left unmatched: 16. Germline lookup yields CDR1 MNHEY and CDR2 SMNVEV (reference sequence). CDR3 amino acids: CASSSLMGGQGTQNEQFF. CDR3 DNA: TGTGCCAGCAGTTCCCTAATGGGGGGACAGGGGACTCAGAATGAGCAGTTCTTC.

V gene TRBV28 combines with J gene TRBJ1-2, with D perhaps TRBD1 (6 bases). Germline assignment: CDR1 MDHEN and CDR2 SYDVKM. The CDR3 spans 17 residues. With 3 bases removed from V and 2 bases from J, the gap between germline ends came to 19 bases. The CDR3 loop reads CASSFPPGGGENYGYTF. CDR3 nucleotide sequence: TGTGCCAGCAGTTTCCCGCCGGGGGGGGGCGAAAACTATGGCTACACCTTC.

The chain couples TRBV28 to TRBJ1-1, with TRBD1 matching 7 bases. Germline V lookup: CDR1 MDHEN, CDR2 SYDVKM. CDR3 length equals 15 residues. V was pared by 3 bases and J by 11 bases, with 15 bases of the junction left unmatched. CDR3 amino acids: CASSFPNDRAWLAFF. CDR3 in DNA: TGTGCCAGCAGTTTCCCCAACGACAGGGCCTGGCTGGCTTTCTTT.

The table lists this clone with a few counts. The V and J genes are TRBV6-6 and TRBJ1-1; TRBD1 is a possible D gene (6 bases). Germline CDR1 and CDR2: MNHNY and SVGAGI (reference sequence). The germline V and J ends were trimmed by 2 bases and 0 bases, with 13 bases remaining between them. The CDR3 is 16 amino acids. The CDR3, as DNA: TGTGCCAGCAGTTACCTAAGACAGGTCGTGAACACTGAAGCTTTCTTT. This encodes CASSYLRQVVNTEAFF.

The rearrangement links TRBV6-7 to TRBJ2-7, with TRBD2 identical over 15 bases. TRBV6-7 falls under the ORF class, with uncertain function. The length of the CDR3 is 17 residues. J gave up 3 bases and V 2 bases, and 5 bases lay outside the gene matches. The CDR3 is CASSYPPGLAGGYEQYF. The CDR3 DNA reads TGTGCCAGCAGTTACCCACCGGGACTAGCGGGGGGCTACGAGCAGTACTTC.

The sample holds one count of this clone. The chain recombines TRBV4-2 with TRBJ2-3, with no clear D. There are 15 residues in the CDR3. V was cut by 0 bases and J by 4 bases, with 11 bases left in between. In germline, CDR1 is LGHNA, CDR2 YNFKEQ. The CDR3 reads CASSQEFGFADTQYF. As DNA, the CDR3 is TGTGCCAGCAGCCAAGAATTCGGGTTCGCAGATACGCAGTATTTT.

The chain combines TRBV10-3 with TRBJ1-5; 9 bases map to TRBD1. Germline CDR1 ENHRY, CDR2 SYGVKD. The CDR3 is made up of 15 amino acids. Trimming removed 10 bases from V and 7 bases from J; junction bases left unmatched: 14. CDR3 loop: CATKTGQGQWQPQHF. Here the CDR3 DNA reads TGTGCCACTAAAACGGGACAGGGTCAGTGGCAGCCCCAGCATTTT.

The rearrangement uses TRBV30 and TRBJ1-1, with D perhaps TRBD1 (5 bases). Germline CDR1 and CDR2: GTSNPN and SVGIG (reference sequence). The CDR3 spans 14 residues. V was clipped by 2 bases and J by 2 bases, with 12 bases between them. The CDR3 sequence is CAWSMGPLNTEAFF. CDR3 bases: TGTGCCTGGAGTATGGGGCCTCTCAACACTGAAGCTTTCTTT.

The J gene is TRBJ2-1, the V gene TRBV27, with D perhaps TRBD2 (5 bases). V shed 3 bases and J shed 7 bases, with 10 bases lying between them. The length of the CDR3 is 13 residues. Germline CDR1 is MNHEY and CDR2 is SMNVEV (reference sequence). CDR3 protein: CASSFTRTNEQFF. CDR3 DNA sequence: TGTGCCAGCAGTTTCACTAGAACGAATGAGCAGTTCTTC.

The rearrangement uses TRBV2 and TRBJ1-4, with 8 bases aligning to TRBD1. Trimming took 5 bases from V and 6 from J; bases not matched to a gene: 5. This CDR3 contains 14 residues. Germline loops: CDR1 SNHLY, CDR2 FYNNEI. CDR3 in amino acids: CASSQQGVDEKLFF. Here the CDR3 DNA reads TGTGCCAGCAGTCAACAGGGGGTAGATGAAAAACTGTTTTTT.

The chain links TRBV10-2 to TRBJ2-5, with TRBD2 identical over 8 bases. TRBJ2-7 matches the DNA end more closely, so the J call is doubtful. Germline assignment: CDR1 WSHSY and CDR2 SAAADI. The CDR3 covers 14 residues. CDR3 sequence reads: CASSVFSGNNEQYF. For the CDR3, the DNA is TGCGCCAGCAGTGTTTTTAGCGGGAACAACGAGCAGTACTTC.

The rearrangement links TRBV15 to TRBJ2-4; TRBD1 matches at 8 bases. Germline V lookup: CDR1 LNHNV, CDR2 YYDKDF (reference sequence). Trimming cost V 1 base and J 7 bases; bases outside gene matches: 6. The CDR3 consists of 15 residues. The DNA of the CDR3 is TGTGCCACCAGCAGAGCCGTGGACAGGGTGAACATTCAGTACTTC. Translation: CATSRAVDRVNIQYF.

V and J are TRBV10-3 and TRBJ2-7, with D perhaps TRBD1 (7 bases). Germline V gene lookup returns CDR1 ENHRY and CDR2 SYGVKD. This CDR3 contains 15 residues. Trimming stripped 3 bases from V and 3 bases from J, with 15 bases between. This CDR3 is CAISDMGRGVYEQYF. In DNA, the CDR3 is TGTGCCATCAGTGACATGGGCAGGGGGGTCTACGAGCAGTACTTC.

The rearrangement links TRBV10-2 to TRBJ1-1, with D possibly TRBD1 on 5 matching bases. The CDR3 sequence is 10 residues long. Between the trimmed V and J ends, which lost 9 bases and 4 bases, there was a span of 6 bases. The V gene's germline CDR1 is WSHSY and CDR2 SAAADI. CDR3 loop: CASGATEAFF. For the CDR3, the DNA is TGCGCCAGTGGGGCCACTGAAGCTTTCTTT.

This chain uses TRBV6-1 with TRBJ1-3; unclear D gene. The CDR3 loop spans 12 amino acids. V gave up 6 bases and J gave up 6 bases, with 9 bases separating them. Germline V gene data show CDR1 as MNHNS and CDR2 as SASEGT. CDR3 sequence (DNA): TGTGCCAGCAGGAGCTTTAAAAACACCATATATTTT. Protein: CASRSFKNTIYF.

The CDR3: CASSSLVNEQFF. The CDR3 coding sequence is TGTGCCAGCAGCTCGCTAGTCAATGAGCAGTTCTTC. The chain joins TRBV7-9 to TRBJ2-1; no definite D call. The germline V gene has CDR1 SEHNR and CDR2 FQNEAQ (reference sequence). Trimming took 4 bases from V and 6 from J, leaving 7 bases between them. The CDR3 has 12 amino acids.

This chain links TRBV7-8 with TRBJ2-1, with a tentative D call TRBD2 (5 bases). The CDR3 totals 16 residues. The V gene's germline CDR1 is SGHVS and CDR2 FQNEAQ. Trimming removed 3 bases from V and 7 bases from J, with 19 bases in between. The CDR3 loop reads CASSFSESGNRNEQFF. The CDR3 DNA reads TGTGCCAGCAGCTTTTCAGAGTCGGGAAATAGGAATGAGCAGTTCTTC.

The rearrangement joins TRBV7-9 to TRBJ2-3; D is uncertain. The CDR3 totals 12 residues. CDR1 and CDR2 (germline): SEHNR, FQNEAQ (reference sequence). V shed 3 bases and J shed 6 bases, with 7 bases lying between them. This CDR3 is CASSFRWDTQYF. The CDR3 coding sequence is TGTGCCAGCAGCTTCAGGTGGGATACGCAGTATTTT.

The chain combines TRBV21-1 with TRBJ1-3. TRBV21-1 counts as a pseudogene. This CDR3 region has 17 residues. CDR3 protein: CASSKGRGMGSGNTIYF. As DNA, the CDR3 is TGTGCCAGCAGCAAAGGTCGGGGGATGGGCTCTGGAAACACCATATATTTT.

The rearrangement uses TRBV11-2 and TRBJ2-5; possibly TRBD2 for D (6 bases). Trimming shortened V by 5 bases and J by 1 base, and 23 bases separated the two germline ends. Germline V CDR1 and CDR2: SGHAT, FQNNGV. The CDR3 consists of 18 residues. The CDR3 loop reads CASSPYPVFPGAQETQYF. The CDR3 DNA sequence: TGTGCCAGCAGCCCATATCCCGTTTTTCCGGGAGCCCAAGAGACCCAGTACTTC.

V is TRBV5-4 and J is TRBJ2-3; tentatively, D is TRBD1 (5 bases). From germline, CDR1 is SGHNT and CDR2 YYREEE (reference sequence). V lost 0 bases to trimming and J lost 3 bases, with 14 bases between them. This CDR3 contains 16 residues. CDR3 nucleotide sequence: TGTGCCAGCAGCTTGGAAGGCAGGGTGCGGACAGATACGCAGTATTTT. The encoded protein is CASSLEGRVRTDTQYF. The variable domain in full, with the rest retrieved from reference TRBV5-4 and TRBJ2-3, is ETGVTQSPTHLIKTRGQQVTLRCSSQSGHNTVSWYQQALGQGPQFIFQYYREEENGRGNFPPRFSGLQFPNYSSELNVNALELDDSALYLCASSLEGRVRTDTQYFGPGTRLTVL.

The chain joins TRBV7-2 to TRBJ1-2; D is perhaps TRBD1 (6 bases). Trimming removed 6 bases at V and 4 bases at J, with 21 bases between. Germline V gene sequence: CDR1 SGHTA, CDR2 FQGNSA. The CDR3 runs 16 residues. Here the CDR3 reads CASSTPPRGQLYGYTF. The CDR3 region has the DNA TGTGCCAGCAGTACACCCCCCAGGGGCCAGCTCTATGGCTACACCTTC.

This chain's CDR3 is CASNRVPETQYF. CDR3 DNA sequence: TGTGCCAGCAACAGGGTCCCAGAGACCCAGTACTTC. The genes are TRBV5-6 and TRBJ2-5; perhaps TRBD1 as D (6 bases). CDR1 and CDR2 (germline): SGHDT, YYEEEE. The germline V and J ends were trimmed by 6 bases and 4 bases, with 10 bases remaining between them. The CDR3 extends over 12 amino acids.

This CDR3 reads CASSFDRGLTEAFF. The CDR3 DNA is TGTGCCAGCAGCTTCGACAGGGGGCTTACTGAAGCTTTCTTT. The rearrangement joins TRBV7-8 to TRBJ1-1, with 10 bases fitting TRBD1. This CDR3 spans 14 amino acids. Germline-derived CDR1 and CDR2 are SGHVS and FQNEAQ. Trimming cost V 3 bases and J 5 bases; bases outside gene matches: 3. The whole variable domain, filled in from reference TRBV7-8 and TRBJ1-1, reads GAGVSQSPRYKVAKRGQDVALRCDPISGHVSLFWYQQALGQGPEFLTYFQNEAQLDKSGLPSDRFFAERPEGSVSTLKIQRTQQEDSAVYLCASSFDRGLTEAFFGQGTRLTVV.

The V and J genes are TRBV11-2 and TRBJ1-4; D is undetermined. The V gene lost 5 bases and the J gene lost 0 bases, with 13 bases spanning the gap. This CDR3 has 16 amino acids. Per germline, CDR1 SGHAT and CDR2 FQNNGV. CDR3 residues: CASSPSADATNEKLFF. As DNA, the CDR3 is TGTGCCAGCAGCCCAAGCGCCGATGCAACTAATGAAAAACTGTTTTTT.

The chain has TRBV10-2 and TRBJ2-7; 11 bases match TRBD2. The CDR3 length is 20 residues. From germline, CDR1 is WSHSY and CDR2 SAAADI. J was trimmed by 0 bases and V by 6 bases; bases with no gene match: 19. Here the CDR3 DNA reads TGCGCCAGCAGCGACCCCACCGGGACTAGCGGACACACGAACTCCTACGAGCAGTACTTC. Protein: CASSDPTGTSGHTNSYEQYF.

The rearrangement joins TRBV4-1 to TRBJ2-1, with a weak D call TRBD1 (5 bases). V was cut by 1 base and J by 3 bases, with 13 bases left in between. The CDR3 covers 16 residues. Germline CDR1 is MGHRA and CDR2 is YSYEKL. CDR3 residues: CASSQVRTGDYNEQFF. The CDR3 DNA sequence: TGCGCCAGCAGCCAAGTCCGAACAGGCGACTACAATGAGCAGTTCTTC.